These 29 T cell receptor beta chains were sequenced from one sample in a study of human T cells and chemical hapten exposure. TCRdb reprocessed the RACE reads with MiXCR, giving one entry per CDR3 protein. This table holds tens of thousands of distinct CDR3 sequences, roughly 12% found once. Time point noted: pre-sensitization, week 0. Treatment of the sample: therapeutic diphenylcyclopropenone sensitization with weekly scalp DPC. Source: whole blood, taken in connection with sensitization to the hapten diphenylcyclopropenone (DPC). These receptors came from a woman in her twenties or thirties with alopecia areata. Some clones in this sample may be carry-over from other donors' samples.

There are many counts of this clonotype. The chain has TRBV30 and TRBJ1-1, with a tentative D call TRBD1 (6 bases). Trimming took off 5 bases at V and 3 bases at J, with 10 bases between the two ends. Germline-derived CDR1 and CDR2 are GTSNPN and SVGIG (reference sequence). This CDR3 has 12 amino acids. This CDR3 reads CAWEGVYTEAFF. Here the CDR3 DNA reads TGTGCCTGGGAGGGGGTGTACACTGAAGCTTTCTTT.

This clonotype has only a few counts. The gene calls are TRBV7-8 and TRBJ2-3, with D perhaps matching TRBD2 (6 bases). The germline V gene encodes CDR1 SGHVS and CDR2 FQNEAQ. This CDR3 spans 14 amino acids. Deletions cut 1 base from V and 6 bases from J, with 11 bases between. The CDR3 DNA is TGTGCCAGCAGCTTAGGGGGGGTCAGGGATACGCAGTATTTT. Its translation is CASSLGGVRDTQYF.

This clonotype was observed a handful of times. V usage is TRBV20-1 and J usage is TRBJ2-6, with TRBD2 as a possible D gene (5 bases). The CDR3 consists of 16 residues. Germline V CDR1 and CDR2: DFQATT, SNEGSKA (reference sequence). Trimming cost V 2 bases and J 0 bases, with 11 bases left between them. The CDR3 sequence is CSARNREISGANVLTF. The CDR3 nucleotides are TGCAGTGCTAGAAACCGGGAAATCTCTGGGGCCAACGTCCTGACTTTC.

This clonotype was observed a few times. The chain has TRBV9 and TRBJ1-6; TRBD1 agrees at 9 bases. Germline V gives CDR1 SGDLS, CDR2 YYNGEE. J was trimmed by 10 bases and V by 7 bases; bases with no gene match: 6. This CDR3 is 13 amino acids long. The CDR3 nucleotides are TGTGCCAGCCAGGGACAGGGATGGTCACCCCTCCACTTT. Encoded protein: CASQGQGWSPLHF.

This clonotype has at least ten counts. The V gene is TRBV20-1, the J gene TRBJ2-7; perhaps TRBD1 as D (5 bases). Germline assignment: CDR1 DFQATT and CDR2 SNEGSKA (reference sequence). V lost 1 base and J 6 bases, leaving 19 bases between the germline ends. The CDR3 runs to 15 residues. The CDR3 nucleotides are TGCAGTGCTAGAGGCGCGCTGGACATAAGTCTCGAGCAGTACTTC. This translates into CSARGALDISLEQYF.

This clonotype has ten or more counts. The chain couples TRBV2 to TRBJ2-2, with 8 bases identical to TRBD2. The CDR3 contains 14 residues. V dropped 3 bases and J dropped 5; count of bases not matched to a gene: 2. Germline V gene lookup returns CDR1 SNHLY and CDR2 FYNNEI. The CDR3 coding sequence is TGTGCCAGCAGTGAGGCGGGAGGAACCGGGGAGCTGTTTTTT. Translation gives CASSEAGGTGELFF.

This clonotype appeared many times. The genes are TRBV7-2 and TRBJ2-1, with 7 positions matching TRBD2. Germline V gene sequence: CDR1 SGHTA, CDR2 FQGNSA. The CDR3 contains 12 residues. The V gene end was trimmed by 5 bases and the J gene end by 10 bases; junction bases not matched to a gene: 5. The DNA for the CDR3 is TGTGCCAGCAGCGAGACTAGCTACGAGCAGTTCTTC. Amino acid sequence: CASSETSYEQFF.

In this sample, this clonotype turned up many times. The chain links TRBV7-8 to TRBJ2-2; 11 nucleotides align to TRBD1. Germline CDR1 and CDR2: SGHVS and FQNEAQ. Germline trimming cut 8 bases from V and 6 bases from J; bases unmatched to any gene: 5. This CDR3 region has 14 residues. CDR3 loop: CASGTGGYAGELFF. DNA for the CDR3: TGTGCCAGCGGGACAGGGGGGTATGCCGGGGAGCTGTTTTTT. The entire variable domain, with the rest obtained from reference TRBV7-8 and TRBJ2-2, is as follows: GAGVSQSPRYKVAKRGQDVALRCDPISGHVSLFWYQQALGQGPEFLTYFQNEAQLDKSGLPSDRFFAERPEGSVSTLKIQRTQQEDSAVYLCASGTGGYAGELFFGEGSRLTVL.

The table lists this clonotype with many counts. This chain links TRBV7-2 with TRBJ2-1, with 13 bases matching TRBD2. Trimming removed 7 bases from V and 7 bases from J; junction bases left unmatched: 7. Germline V gene data show CDR1 as SGHTA and CDR2 as FQGNSA. The CDR3 is made up of 15 amino acids. CDR3 nucleotide sequence: TGTGCCAGCACCCCGGGACTAGCGGGAATAAATGAGCAGTTCTTC. Protein product: CASTPGLAGINEQFF. The full variable domain, its missing parts supplied by reference TRBV7-2 and TRBJ2-1, is GAGVSQSPSNKVTEKGKDVELRCDPISGHTALYWYRQSLGQGLEFLIYFQGNSAPDKSGLPSDRFSAERTGGSVSTLTIQRTQQEDSAVYLCASTPGLAGINEQFFGPGTRLTVL.

The sample holds many counts of this clonotype. The chain combines TRBV12-3 or TRBV12-4 with TRBJ1-1; D gene ambiguous. V was clipped by 3 bases and J by 4 bases, with 9 bases between them. The CDR3 extends over 13 amino acids. Here the CDR3 DNA reads TGTGCCAGCAGTTTGGTGGGAAGCACTGAAGCTTTCTTT. This translates into CASSLVGSTEAFF.

This clonotype has at least ten counts. This chain connects TRBV20-1 to TRBJ2-2; D may be TRBD2 (6 bases). Trimming cost V 5 bases and J 7 bases, with 14 bases left between them. Germline-derived CDR1 and CDR2 are DFQATT and SNEGSKA (reference sequence). The CDR3 has 13 residues. The chain's CDR3 is CSAPDRTNGELFF. CDR3 bases: TGCAGTGCTCCCGACCGGACTAACGGGGAGCTGTTTTTT.

This chain links TRBV3-1 with TRBJ2-1, with D tentatively TRBD1 (6 bases). Germline CDR1 is LGHDT and CDR2 is YNNKEL (reference sequence). CDR3 length: 13 amino acids. V was cut by 1 base and J by 12 bases, with 13 bases left in between. CDR3 coding DNA: TGTGCCAGCAGCCAAGTAACAGGGAGAGGGCAGTTCTTC. Its protein product is CASSQVTGRGQFF.

The chain employs TRBV20-1 and TRBJ2-7; D may be TRBD2 (6 bases). Trimming took off 6 bases at V and 2 bases at J, with 17 bases between the two ends. This CDR3 is 14 amino acids long. CDR1 DFQATT and CDR2 SNEGSKA come from the germline V gene (reference sequence). CDR3 protein: CSAHRGGLPYEQYF. The CDR3 DNA is TGCAGTGCCCACCGGGGAGGCCTTCCCTACGAGCAGTACTTC.

This clonotype came up many times. This sequence joins TRBV11-2 and TRBJ2-5; a weak D match, TRBD2 (6 bases). The CDR3 is 14 residues long. Germline V gene data show CDR1 as SGHAT and CDR2 as FQNNGV. The V end lost 1 base, the J end lost 5 bases, and 11 bases lay between the germline ends. The CDR3 DNA reads TGTGCCAGCAGCTTAGTCGGGGGACTGGAGACCCAGTACTTC. Its protein product is CASSLVGGLETQYF.

Ten or more counts support this clonotype. V is TRBV6-2 or TRBV6-3 and J is TRBJ2-1, with D perhaps matching TRBD1 or TRBD2 (6 bases each). The V and J ends lost 1 base and 6 bases respectively, with 16 bases between them. The CDR3 sequence is 16 residues long. Germline CDR1 is MNHEY and CDR2 is SVGEGT. In DNA form, the CDR3 reads TGTGCCAGCAGTTACTGGGTCGGGGGCGCAGGCAATGAGCAGTTCTTC. Its protein is CASSYWVGGAGNEQFF.

Many counts were recorded for this clonotype. The chain recombines TRBV30 with TRBJ2-1; maybe TRBD2 (5 bases). The CDR3 is made up of 16 amino acids. CDR1 GTSNPN and CDR2 SVGIG come from the germline V gene (reference sequence). V shed 0 bases and J shed 1 base, with 13 bases lying between them. CDR3 residues: CAWSVIGGRSYNEQFF. The CDR3 DNA reads as TGTGCCTGGAGTGTAATAGGAGGTCGTTCCTACAATGAGCAGTTCTTC. Using reference TRBV30 and TRBJ2-1 for the parts outside the CDR3, the full variable domain is SQTIHQWPATLVQPVGSPLSLECTVEGTSNPNLYWYRQAAGRGLQLLFYSVGIGQISSEVPQNLSASRPQDRQFILSSKKLLLSDSGFYLCAWSVIGGRSYNEQFFGPGTRLTVL.

The sample holds many counts of this clonotype. The rearrangement uses TRBV29-1 and TRBJ1-1; maybe TRBD1 (5 bases). V was cut by 3 bases and J by 5 bases, with 13 bases left in between. Germline V gene lookup returns CDR1 SQVTM and CDR2 ANQGSEA. This CDR3 spans 13 amino acids. CDR3 residues: CSVDEGGGTEAFF. The CDR3 coding sequence is TGCAGCGTTGACGAGGGCGGGGGTACTGAAGCTTTCTTT.

The table lists this clonotype with many counts. V usage is TRBV12-3 or TRBV12-4 and J usage is TRBJ2-2; D ambiguous. The CDR3 is made up of 15 amino acids. Trimming removed 1 base at V and 1 base at J, with 7 bases between. The CDR3: CASSLGGRNTGELFF. In DNA, the CDR3 is TGTGCCAGCAGTTTAGGGGGAAGGAACACCGGGGAGCTGTTTTTT.

This clonotype was counted at least ten times. The chain employs TRBV20-1 and TRBJ1-2, with D hard to call. From germline, CDR1 is DFQATT and CDR2 SNEGSKA (reference sequence). Trimming stripped 5 bases from V and 5 bases from J, with 18 bases between. The CDR3 is 14 residues long. The CDR3 nucleotides read TGCAGTGCTGCCTCAGGCGGGGTTGAGTATGGCTACACCTTC. Translation gives CSAASGGVEYGYTF.

This clonotype has just a few counts. CDR3 region: CSAEDRGKSPLHF. The CDR3 bases are TGCAGTGCTGAGGACAGGGGGAAGTCACCCCTCCACTTT. The chain joins TRBV20-1 to TRBJ1-6; 10 bases map to TRBD1. The length of the CDR3 is 13 residues. Trimming removed 5 bases from V and 10 bases from J; junction bases left unmatched: 5. The V gene's germline CDR1 is DFQATT and CDR2 SNEGSKA (reference sequence).

This clonotype was recorded at least ten times. The chain is built from TRBV28 and TRBJ2-3, with 9 bases that match TRBD2. CDR1 is MDHEN, CDR2 SYDVKM, per germline. Germline trimming cut 8 bases from V and 6 bases from J; bases unmatched to any gene: 9. CDR3 length: 14 amino acids. The CDR3 DNA is TGTGCCAGCCTTTCTAGCGGGATCGGGGATACGCAGTATTTT. It encodes CASLSSGIGDTQYF.

This clonotype was recorded at least ten times. This sequence joins TRBV28 and TRBJ2-4; a weak D match, TRBD1 (6 bases). The CDR3 is 18 amino acids. The germline gives CDR1 MDHEN, CDR2 SYDVKM. Between the trimmed V and J ends, which lost 5 bases and 0 bases, there was a span of 20 bases. CDR3 region: CASSQQPLGQIAKNIQYF. CDR3 sequence (DNA): TGTGCCAGCAGTCAGCAGCCCCTAGGACAGATAGCCAAAAACATTCAGTACTTC. Combining the CDR3 with reference TRBV28 and TRBJ2-4 gives the whole variable domain DVKVTQSSRYLVKRTGEKVFLECVQDMDHENMFWYRQDPGLGLRLIYFSYDVKMKEKGDIPEGYSVSREKKERFSLILESASTNQTSMYLCASSQQPLGQIAKNIQYFGAGTRLSVL.

This clonotype showed up just a few times. The chain carries TRBV6-5 and TRBJ2-1; the match to TRBD1 covers 9 bases. The CDR3 consists of 14 residues. V was pared by 6 bases and J by 2 bases, with 2 bases of the junction left unmatched. Per the germline V gene, CDR1 is MNHEY and CDR2 is SVGAGI. The CDR3, as DNA: TGTGCCAGCAGGGACAGGGGTACCTACAATGAGCAGTTCTTC. As protein: CASRDRGTYNEQFF.

The chain combines TRBV5-1 with TRBJ2-3; 12 nucleotides align to TRBD2. The CDR3 sequence is 16 residues long. Losses at the gene ends were 3 bases for V and 0 bases for J; bases not matched to a gene: 2. Germline V CDR1 and CDR2: SGHRS, YFSETQ. CDR3 sequence: CASSSGTSGSTDTQYF. In nucleotides, the CDR3 is TGCGCCAGCAGCTCCGGGACTAGCGGGAGCACAGATACGCAGTATTTT.

This chain joins TRBV5-1 and TRBJ2-7; the D gene is possibly TRBD1 (5 bases). V dropped 4 bases and J dropped 3 bases, with 11 bases sitting between them. The CDR3 extends over 13 amino acids. Germline V lookup: CDR1 SGHRS, CDR2 YFSETQ. CDR3 region: CASSTDTFYEQYF. The CDR3 nucleotides are TGCGCCAGCAGCACGGACACCTTCTACGAGCAGTACTTC.

V gene TRBV29-1 combines with J gene TRBJ2-4; unclear D gene. Germline V lookup: CDR1 SQVTM, CDR2 ANQGSEA. V gave up 3 bases and J gave up 13 bases, with 13 bases separating them. CDR3 size: 11 residues. The DNA of the CDR3 is TGCAGCGTTGAGGATCTGTACGGGCAGTACTTC. Residues: CSVEDLYGQYF.

This clonotype occurred a few times. The chain couples TRBV4-3 to TRBJ1-1, with TRBD1 matching 8 bases. CDR3 length equals 16 residues. J was trimmed by 3 bases and V by 0 bases; bases with no gene match: 6. Germline CDR1 and CDR2: LGHNA and YSLEER. CDR3 sequence (DNA): TGCGCCAGCAGCCAAGAACAGGGGGAGAGGGACACTGAAGCTTTCTTT. Its protein is CASSQEQGERDTEAFF.

This clonotype has ten or more counts. V usage is TRBV29-1 and J usage is TRBJ2-4; D gene ambiguous. The CDR3 is 13 residues long. The germline V and J ends were trimmed by 6 bases and 2 bases, with 11 bases remaining between them. Germline-derived CDR1 and CDR2 are SQVTM and ANQGSEA. CDR3 loop: CSVRAGPKNIQYF. The CDR3 DNA sequence: TGCAGCGTCCGAGCTGGACCCAAAAACATTCAGTACTTC. The full variable domain, in which reference TRBV29-1 and TRBJ2-4 provide the parts outside the CDR3, is SAVISQKPSRDICQRGTSLTIQCQVDSQVTMMFWYRQQPGQSLTLIATANQGSEATYESGFVIDKFPISRPNLTFSTLTVSNMSPEDSSIYLCSVRAGPKNIQYFGAGTRLSVL.

Sample share makes this clonotype medium-sized (0.01 to 0.1%). The V gene is TRBV6-2 or TRBV6-3, the J gene TRBJ2-1; TRBD2 agrees at 14 bases. The CDR3 consists of 17 residues. After removal of 4 bases from V and 12 bases from J, the junction contained 14 bases not matched to a gene. From germline, CDR1 is MNHEY and CDR2 SVGEGT. CDR3 region: CASSSRTGTSGGRGQFF. In DNA, the CDR3 is TGTGCCAGCAGTTCAAGAACCGGGACTAGCGGGGGAAGGGGGCAGTTCTTC.